This T cell receptor (beta chain) originates from a study of cytomegalovirus exposure and HLA in healthy donors. V lost 4 bases to trimming and J lost 1 base; unmatched junction nucleotides: 12. The CDR3 is made up of 17 amino acids. Germline loops: CDR1 LNHDA, CDR2 SQIVND (reference sequence). Worth noting for this clone: Its antigen is undetermined.

The PCR was carried out with 60 Vbeta primers and 13 Jbeta primers. Using immunoSEQ multiplex PCR, the repertoire was profiled, and TCRdb retains in-frame clones only, with some absent. The table has 150,000 to 180,000 clones, approximately 80% seen once. Study-level points and caveats: As was reported, the classifier diagnosed cytomegalovirus status with high specificity and sensitivity.

The sample was PBMCs. This chain joins TRBV19 and TRBJ1-1; TRBD1 aligns across 7 bases. The sequence derives from a young man in good health and CMV-seropositive. CDR3 protein: CASSTPKTGTENTEAFF. The CDR3 DNA reads as TGTGCCAGTAGTACCCCGAAGACCGGGACAGAGAACACTGAAGCTTTCTTT.